This T cell receptor beta chain was identified in a study of T cell changes during pregnancy in multiple sclerosis. Some clones are missing from TCRdb's copy, which holds only in-frame ones; the method was immunoSEQ multiplex PCR. There are 55,000 to 70,000 clones in the sample; 80% to 95% occur only once, and approximately 3% lies in the top ten. Trimming cost V 1 base and J 5 bases, with 6 bases left between them. The germline V gene encodes CDR1 GTSNPN and CDR2 SVGIG (reference sequence). The CDR3 length is 11 residues. The rearrangement uses TRBV30 and TRBJ2-7, with no clear D. The sample was CD8+ T cells from peripheral blood mononuclear cells, taken in the third trimester of pregnancy. This receptor was identified in a female donor in good health, enrolled as a control in a pregnancy study. The CDR3 bases are TGTGCCTGGAGTGCAGCGAACGAGCAGTACTTC. It codes for CAWSAANEQYF.